This TCR beta chain was sequenced during a study of post-analysis software for immune sequencing data. The CDR3 runs to 13 residues. V lost 11 bases to trimming and J lost 6 bases, with 17 bases between them. The germline V gene has CDR1 ENHRY and CDR2 SYGVKD. Note on this clonotype: The antigen remains unidentified.

cDNA libraries of TCR beta carried unique molecular identifiers. Starting from roughly 1 to 10 million T cells, the study yielded 460,000 or so cDNA molecules. TCRdb reanalysed the PCR reads using MiXCR and keeps one entry per CDR3 protein. The sample holds 450,000 to 650,000 distinct CDR3 sequences, roughly two fifths seen once. Findings of the study overall: In patients, five or six TRBV segments were more frequent than in controls, with TRBV5-6, TRBV5-1 and TRBV20-1 among them.

The TCR comes from a girl between 10 and 17 years old with multiple sclerosis. V is TRBV10-3 and J is TRBJ2-1; tentative D call: TRBD1 (8 bases). Material: blood. CDR3 sequence: CALGQGGGNEQFF. DNA of the CDR3: TGTGCCCTTGGACAGGGAGGGGGCAATGAGCAGTTCTTC.